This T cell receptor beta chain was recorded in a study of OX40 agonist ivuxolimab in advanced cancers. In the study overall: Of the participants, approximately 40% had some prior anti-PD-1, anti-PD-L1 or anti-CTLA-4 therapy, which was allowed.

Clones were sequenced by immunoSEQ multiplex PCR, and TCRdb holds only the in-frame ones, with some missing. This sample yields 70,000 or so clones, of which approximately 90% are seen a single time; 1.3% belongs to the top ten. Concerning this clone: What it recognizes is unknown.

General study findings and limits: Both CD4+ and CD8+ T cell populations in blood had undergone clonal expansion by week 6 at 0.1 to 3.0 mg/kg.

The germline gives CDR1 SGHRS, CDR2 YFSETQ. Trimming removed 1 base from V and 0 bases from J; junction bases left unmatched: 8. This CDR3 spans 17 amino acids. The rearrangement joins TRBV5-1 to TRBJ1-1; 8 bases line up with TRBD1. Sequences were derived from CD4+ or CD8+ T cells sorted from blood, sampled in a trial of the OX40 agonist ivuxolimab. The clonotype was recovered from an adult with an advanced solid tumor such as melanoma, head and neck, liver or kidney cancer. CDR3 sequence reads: CASSLRGTGGMNTEAFF. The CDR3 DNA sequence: TGCGCCAGCAGCTTGAGAGGGACAGGCGGGATGAACACTGAAGCTTTCTTT.